Here is one T cell receptor (beta chain) with its context. This clone has a handful of counts. It has no known antigen specificity. One base away there is no much larger clone; base qualities are not given. The donors were healthy, HIV-negative adults with no recently reported acute infections or vaccinations. All donors were Caucasian adults living in Nashville, Tennessee, USA. For unsorted samples, tens of millions of PBMCs were counted and genomic DNA was extracted with the QIAamp DNA Blood Mini kit. Blood was obtained by leukapheresis, after which PBMCs were separated by Ficoll-Histopaque density gradient centrifugation and cryopreserved in liquid nitrogen vapor phase. This specimen belongs to a study of shared clonotypes between healthy human individuals (dated by TCRdb to about 2020). In the study overall: A few men and two women, aged 18 to 49 years, made up the cohort. To increase sequencing depth and limit assay-specific biases, TCR repertoire library preparation and sequencing were carried out by different laboratories using diverse techniques. The study deeply sequenced blood TCR repertoires of several healthy adults to estimate repertoire size and the extent of clonotype sharing between individuals. Between about 0.94 and 10 billion PBMCs per donor were obtained by leukapheresis. Study-wide conclusions, independent of this receptor: Based on pairwise subsampling, the degree of clonotype sharing among donors was expected to be affected by sequencing depth. Sampling was restricted to blood, and TCR repertoires in tissues likely differ from the TCR repertoires found in blood. The genetic and exposure-history diversity represented was limited by the small number of donors.

TCR CDR3 regions were amplified from genomic DNA by multiplex PCR using the deep immunoSEQ assay. For each cell subset, the extracted genomic DNA was distributed evenly across all wells of several immunoSEQ 96-well plates, and each plate served as one replicate. For unsorted PBMC, each replicate PCR was loaded with roughly 330 ng genomic DNA, equivalent to 30,000 or so T cell genomes. Genomic DNA from unsorted PBMC was sequenced over ten immunoSEQ deep assay plates. Purified libraries were measured with a Qubit 3.0 fluorometer, size-checked on a Bioanalyzer 2100, and measured again with the KAPA Library Quantification kit. Every immunoSEQ 96-well plate was sequenced on a dedicated single-read 150-cycle Illumina NextSeq 550 flow cell. In the original analysis: Because the immunoSEQ output included only junctional sequences and no quality scores, the filtering could not be the same as the filtering used for full-length reads. To assign V/J genes and CDR3, sequences were annotated using PyIR, a Python wrapper for IgBLAST v1.9, with IMGT germline references. Reads were filtered out if the reads had weak V/J assignments (E-value above 1e-6), no CDR3, stop codons, out-of-frame junctions, or ambiguous translated residues. A V3J clonotype was defined by an identical inferred V gene, J gene, and CDR3 amino acid sequence. The percentage overlap between two repertoires was calculated by dividing the number of shared unique clonotypes by the size of the smaller repertoire. RTK rarefaction, the Chao1 estimator, and Recon v2.1 estimates of unobserved clonotypes were used to assess repertoire richness. Here the immuneACCESS table is served through TCRdb, limited to in-frame sequences with V and J called. Missing clones are a known gap in these copies; in checked studies unresolved V genes cover under half, and the rest lacks a known reason. D and trimming come from the DNA, and the V and J calls and clone size come from that table. The sample includes nearly 500,000 clones, with less than 80% observed a single time. The ten largest clones capture over 10% of the sample.

CDR1 SQVTM and CDR2 ANQGSEA are derived from the germline V gene. Trimming removed 2 bases from V and 3 bases from J, leaving 10 bases between the germline ends. From the cysteine up to the phenylalanine, the CDR3 has a length of 13 residues. Only the CDR3 part of the read is kept: 39 bases, read in frame from the first base. The material sequenced was PBMCs. Here the chain combines TRBV29-1 and TRBJ1-1; the D region possibly corresponds to TRBD1 (5 bases align). The sequence was collected from a woman aged 40-49 years in good health. Some clones in this sample may be carry-over from other donors' samples. The CDR3 sequence is CSVERGGDTEAFF. Read as DNA, the sequence is TGCAGCGTTGAACGCGGGGGAGACACTGAAGCTTTCTTT.